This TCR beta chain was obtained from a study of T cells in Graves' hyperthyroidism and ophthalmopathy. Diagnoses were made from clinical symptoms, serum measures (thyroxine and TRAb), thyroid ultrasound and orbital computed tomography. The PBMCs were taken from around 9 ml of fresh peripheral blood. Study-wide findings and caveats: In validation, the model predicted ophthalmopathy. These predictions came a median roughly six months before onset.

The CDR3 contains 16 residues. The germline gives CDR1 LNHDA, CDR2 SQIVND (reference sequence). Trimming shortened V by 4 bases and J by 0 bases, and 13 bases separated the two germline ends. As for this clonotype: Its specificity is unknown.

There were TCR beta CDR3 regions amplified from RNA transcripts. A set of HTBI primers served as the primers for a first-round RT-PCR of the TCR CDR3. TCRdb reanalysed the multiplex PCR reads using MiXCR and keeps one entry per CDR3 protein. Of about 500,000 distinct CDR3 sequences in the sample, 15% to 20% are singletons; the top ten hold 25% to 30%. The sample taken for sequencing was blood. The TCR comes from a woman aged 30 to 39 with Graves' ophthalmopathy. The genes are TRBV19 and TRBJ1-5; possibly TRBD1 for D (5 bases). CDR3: CASSTRQTLSNQPQHF. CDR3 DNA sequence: TGTGCCAGTAGTACTCGACAGACCCTTAGCAATCAGCCCCAGCATTTT.